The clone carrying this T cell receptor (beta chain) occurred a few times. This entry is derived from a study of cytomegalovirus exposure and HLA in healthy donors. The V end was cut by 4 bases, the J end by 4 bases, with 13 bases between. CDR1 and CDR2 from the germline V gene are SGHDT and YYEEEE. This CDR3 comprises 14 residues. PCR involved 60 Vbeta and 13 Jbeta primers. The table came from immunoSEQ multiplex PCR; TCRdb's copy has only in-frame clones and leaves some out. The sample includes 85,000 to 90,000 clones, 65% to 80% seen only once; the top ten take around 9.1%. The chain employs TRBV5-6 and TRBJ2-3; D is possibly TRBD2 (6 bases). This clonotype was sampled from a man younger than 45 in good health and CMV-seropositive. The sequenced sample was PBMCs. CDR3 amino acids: CASSPSLASDTQYF. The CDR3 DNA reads TGTGCCAGCAGCCCCTCTCTAGCGTCAGATACGCAGTATTTT.